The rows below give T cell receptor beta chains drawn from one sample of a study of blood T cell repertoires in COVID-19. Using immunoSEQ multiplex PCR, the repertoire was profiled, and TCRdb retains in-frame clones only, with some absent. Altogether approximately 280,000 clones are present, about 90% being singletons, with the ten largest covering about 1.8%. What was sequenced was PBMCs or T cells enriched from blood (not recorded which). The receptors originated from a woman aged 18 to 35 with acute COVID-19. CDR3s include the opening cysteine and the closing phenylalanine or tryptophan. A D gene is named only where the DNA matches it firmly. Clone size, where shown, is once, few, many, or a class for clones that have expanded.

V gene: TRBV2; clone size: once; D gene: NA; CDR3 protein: CASRPRPASISQYF
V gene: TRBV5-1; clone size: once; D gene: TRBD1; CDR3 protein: CASSKWDRDNSPLHF
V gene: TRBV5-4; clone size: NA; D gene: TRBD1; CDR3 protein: CASSFLPGQGAAEAFF
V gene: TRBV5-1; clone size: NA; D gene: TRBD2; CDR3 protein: CASSLGSSGATDTQYF
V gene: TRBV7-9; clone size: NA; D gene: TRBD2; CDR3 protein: CASSRERLAGVNEQFF
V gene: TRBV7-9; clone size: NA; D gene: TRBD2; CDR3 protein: CASSQHGTSGTVTDTQYF
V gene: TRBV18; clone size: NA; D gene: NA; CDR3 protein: CASSPSTLSYEQYF
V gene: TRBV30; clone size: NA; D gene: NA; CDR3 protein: CAWRSVVYGYTF
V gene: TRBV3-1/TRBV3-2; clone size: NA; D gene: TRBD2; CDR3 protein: CASRTTSGALTGELFF
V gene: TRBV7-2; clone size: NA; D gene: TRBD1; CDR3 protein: CASSPTGTGYGYTF
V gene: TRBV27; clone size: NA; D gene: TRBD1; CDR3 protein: CASSSLGTGDRYYGYTF
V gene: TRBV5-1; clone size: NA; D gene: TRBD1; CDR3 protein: CASSFGTASSYEQYF
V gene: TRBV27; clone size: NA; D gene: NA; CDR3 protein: CASSPTRVGSNQPQHF
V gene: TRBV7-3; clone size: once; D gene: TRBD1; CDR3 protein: CASSLTPGGNYEQYF
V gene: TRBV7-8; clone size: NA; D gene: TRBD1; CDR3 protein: CASSSGQGYNYGYTF
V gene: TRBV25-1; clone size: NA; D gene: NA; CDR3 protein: CASSVSRGNEKLFF
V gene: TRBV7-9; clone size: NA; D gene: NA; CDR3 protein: CASSLYSQSTDTQYF
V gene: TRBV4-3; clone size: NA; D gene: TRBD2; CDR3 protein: CASSLGTSENEQFF
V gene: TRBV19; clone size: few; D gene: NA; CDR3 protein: CASSIGLGLSGLNEQFF
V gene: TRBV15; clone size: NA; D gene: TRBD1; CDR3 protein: CATSISRDRVNLGELFF
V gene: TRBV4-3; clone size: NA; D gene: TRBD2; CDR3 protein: CASSQTSAFSYEQYF
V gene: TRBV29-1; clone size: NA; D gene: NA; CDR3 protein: CSVSRGTDTQYF
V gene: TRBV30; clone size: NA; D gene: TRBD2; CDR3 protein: CAWSRLAGGLNEQFF
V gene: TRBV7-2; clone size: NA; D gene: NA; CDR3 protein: CASSLTRIEDTQYF
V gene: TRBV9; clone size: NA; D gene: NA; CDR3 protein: CASSVDYQGAKNIQYF
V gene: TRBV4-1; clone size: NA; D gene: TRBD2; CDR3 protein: CASSQGLAGIYEQYF
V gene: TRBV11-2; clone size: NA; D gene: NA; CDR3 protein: CASTKQGSFANEQFF
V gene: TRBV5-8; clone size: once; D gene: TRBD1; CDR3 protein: CASSLGQGRSGELFF
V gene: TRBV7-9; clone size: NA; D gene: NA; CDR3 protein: CASSLPWNTEAFF
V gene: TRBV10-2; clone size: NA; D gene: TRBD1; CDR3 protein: CASSTPTGDGYNEQFF
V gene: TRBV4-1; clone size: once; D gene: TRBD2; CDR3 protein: CASTLGASGDYEQYF
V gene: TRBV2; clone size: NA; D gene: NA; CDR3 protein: CASSEWTANYGYTF
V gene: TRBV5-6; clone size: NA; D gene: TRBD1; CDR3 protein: CASSFGTVPYNEQFF
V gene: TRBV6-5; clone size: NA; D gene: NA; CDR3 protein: CASSYLGPGDGYTF
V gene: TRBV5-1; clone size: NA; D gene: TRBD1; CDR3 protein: CASSTPGQGFPAPMTGELFF
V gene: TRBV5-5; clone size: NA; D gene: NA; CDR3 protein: CASSLAPGWETQYF
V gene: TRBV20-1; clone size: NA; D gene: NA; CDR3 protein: CSASTTYEQYF
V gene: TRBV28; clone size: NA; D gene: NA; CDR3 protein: CASSSLTGTIGYTF
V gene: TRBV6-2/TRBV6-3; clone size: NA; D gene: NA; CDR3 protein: CASSYGPRRDSNQPQHF
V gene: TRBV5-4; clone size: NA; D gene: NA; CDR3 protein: CASSFSEQFF
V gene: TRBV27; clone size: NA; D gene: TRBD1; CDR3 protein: CASSSRQGYNSPLHF
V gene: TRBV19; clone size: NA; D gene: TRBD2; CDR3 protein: CASSSGTSVFNEQFF
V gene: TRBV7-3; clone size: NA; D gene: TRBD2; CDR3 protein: CASSGGTSGAYNEQFF
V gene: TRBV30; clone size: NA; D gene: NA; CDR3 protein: CAWSVQIQGAFF
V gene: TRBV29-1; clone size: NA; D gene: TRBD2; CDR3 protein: CSVEGASGPYNEQFF
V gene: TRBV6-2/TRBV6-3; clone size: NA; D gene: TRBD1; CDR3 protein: CASSKGQAHNQPQHF
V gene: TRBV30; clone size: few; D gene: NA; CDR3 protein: CAWSGPTRASSYEQYF
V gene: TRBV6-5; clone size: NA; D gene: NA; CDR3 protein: CASSYPGTYEQYF
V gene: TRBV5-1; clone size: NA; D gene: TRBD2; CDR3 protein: CASAKRGLGDEQYF
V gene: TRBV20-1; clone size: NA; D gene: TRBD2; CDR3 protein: CSASRIWSSSGRPYNEQFF
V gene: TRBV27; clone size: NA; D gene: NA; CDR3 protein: CASSWGDYNEQFF
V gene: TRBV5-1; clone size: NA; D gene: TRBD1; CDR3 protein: CASSSGTVGEKLFF
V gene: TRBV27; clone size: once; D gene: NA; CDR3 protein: CASKPGSAGNTIYF